This T cell receptor (beta chain) was sequenced for a study of early T cells in non-severe SARS-CoV-2 infection. Study as a whole: The study sequenced bulk RNA from unsorted whole blood, with chains unpaired.

This clonotype was observed at least ten times. TCRdb itself ran the 5' RACE reads through MiXCR, one entry per CDR3 protein. The table lists tens of thousands of distinct CDR3 sequences, 4% to 5.5% of them singletons, with roughly 2.5% in the top ten. Trimming removed 6 bases at V and 4 bases at J, with 10 bases between. The CDR3 has 14 residues. Per germline, CDR1 MNHNS and CDR2 SASEGT. This rearrangement joins TRBV6-1 to TRBJ1-6; weak D call: TRBD1 (5 bases). The clonotype originates from an adult who was a healthcare worker with PCR-confirmed SARS-CoV-2 infection or an uninfected control (not recorded which). Sequencing was done on a sample of whole blood. The chain's CDR3 is CASRAGPYNSPLHF. The CDR3 nucleotides read TGTGCCAGCAGGGCAGGGCCTTATAATTCACCCCTCCACTTT.